Listed below are T cell receptor beta chains from one sample, sequenced in a study of circulating and synovial CD4+ cells in juvenile arthritis. Assay: immunoSEQ multiplex PCR; the TCRdb copy retains only in-frame clones and omits some. This repertoire shows about 34,000 clones, around 95% found once; its top ten account for approximately 0.18%. The sample was CD4+ T cells from blood. The receptors were sampled from a human donor with juvenile idiopathic arthritis. Each CDR3 is given without its conserved first and last residue.

CDR3 protein,J gene,V gene
ASSRDRGQETQY,TRBJ2-5,TRBV7-6
ASSSGQGAWGYT,TRBJ1-2,TRBV28
ASSESGLAGQQPQH,TRBJ1-5,TRBV25-1
ASSFGEQY,TRBJ2-7,TRBV6-6
ASSLAGRGPDTQY,TRBJ2-3,TRBV11-2
ASSKPVLGIY,TRBJ1-3,TRBV28
ASSGTYTDTQY,TRBJ2-3,TRBV25-1
ASSLTDMGRGHYGYT,TRBJ1-2,TRBV7-9
ASSRTGVVGELF,TRBJ2-2,TRBV7-3
ASSPIYEQY,TRBJ2-7,TRBV7-9
ASSLQGAYGETQY,TRBJ2-5,TRBV11-2
ASSSTSRRGEDTIY,TRBJ1-3,TRBV7-2
ASSDPWRDTEAF,TRBJ1-1,TRBV6-1
ASSLARQDYGYT,TRBJ1-2,TRBV5-6
ASSEGGLADSSYEQY,TRBJ2-7,TRBV2
ASSSKGTSGGYEQY,TRBJ2-7,TRBV27
ASSPGLIGQVNEQY,TRBJ2-7,TRBV11-3
ASSAQETQY,TRBJ2-5,TRBV5-1
ASSQGLVSYNEQF,TRBJ2-1,TRBV4-1
ASTRGREQY,TRBJ2-3,TRBV9
ASGEGVGTPYGYT,TRBJ1-2,TRBV28
ASSLVLAGEGEQF,TRBJ2-1,TRBV5-8
ASSQEHRGKTEAF,TRBJ1-1,TRBV4-1
ASSSSSYEQY,TRBJ2-7,TRBV5-1
ASKGLQTGGNTIY,TRBJ1-3,TRBV6-1
ASQTGYSGNTIY,TRBJ1-3,TRBV6-1